The 22 T cell receptor beta chains reported below all come from one sample, sequenced in a study of human T cells and chemical hapten exposure. One entry per CDR3 protein results from TCRdb running MiXCR on the RACE reads. The profile shows around 150,000 distinct CDR3 sequences, about 14% of them singletons. Specified time point: patch test 1, 2 weeks after DPC sensitization. Stated treatment: therapeutic diphenylcyclopropenone sensitization with weekly scalp DPC. The sample was whole blood, taken in connection with sensitization to the hapten diphenylcyclopropenone (DPC). All receptors come from a woman aged 25-40 years with alopecia areata. Some clones in this sample may be carry-over from other donors' samples.

The CDR3, as DNA: TGTGCCAGCAGCCCGAACAAGTCTGGGGCCAACGTCCTGACTTTC. It yields the protein CASSPNKSGANVLTF. The chain links TRBV7-2 to TRBJ2-6; no firm D call. CDR3 length: 15 residues. With 5 bases removed from V and 1 base from J, the gap between germline ends came to 9 bases. Germline V gene sequence: CDR1 SGHTA, CDR2 FQGNSA. Using reference TRBV7-2 and TRBJ2-6 for the parts outside the CDR3, the full variable domain is GAGVSQSPSNKVTEKGKDVELRCDPISGHTALYWYRQSLGQGLEFLIYFQGNSAPDKSGLPSDRFSAERTGGSVSTLTIQRTQQEDSAVYLCASSPNKSGANVLTFGAGSRLTVL.

This chain links TRBV3-1 with TRBJ2-1; D gene ambiguous. V gave up 3 bases and J gave up 3 bases, with 9 bases separating them. The CDR3 spans 14 residues. Germline V gene data show CDR1 as LGHDT and CDR2 as YNNKEL (reference sequence). This CDR3 is CASSQSRVYNEQFF. DNA of the CDR3: TGTGCCAGCAGCCAGTCCCGTGTCTACAATGAGCAGTTCTTC.

This clonotype was detected only a few times. The V gene is TRBV29-1, the J gene TRBJ1-1; no firm D call. CDR1 and CDR2 from the germline V gene are SQVTM and ANQGSEA. V was clipped by 4 bases and J by 3 bases, with 12 bases between them. The CDR3 runs 13 residues. The CDR3 DNA sequence: TGCAGCGTTGGAGGGCAGCCTTACACTGAAGCTTTCTTT. Its translation: CSVGGQPYTEAFF.

This clonotype was detected a few times. DNA of the CDR3: TGTGCCAGCAGTGACCGTGTCGCCTCCTATGGCTACACCTTC. Translated, it gives CASSDRVASYGYTF. The chain joins TRBV2 to TRBJ1-2; the D is unclear. Germline loops: CDR1 SNHLY, CDR2 FYNNEI. The CDR3 totals 14 residues. V lost 3 bases and J lost 4, with 12 bases in between.

The CDR3 is CASSTGLAPDTQYF. Written as DNA, the CDR3 is TGTGCCAGCAGCACCGGACTAGCCCCAGATACGCAGTATTTT. This chain uses TRBV11-3 with TRBJ2-3, with TRBD2 matching over 8 bases. The CDR3 length is 14 residues. Looked up from germline, CDR1 is SGHNT and CDR2 is YENEEA. V was clipped by 5 bases and J by 4 bases; unmatched bases: 5.

This rearrangement joins TRBV19 to TRBJ2-5; D remains unclear. CDR3 size: 16 residues. The V end was cut by 1 base, the J end by 2 bases, with 14 bases between. CDR1 and CDR2 from the germline V gene are LNHDA and SQIVND (reference sequence). The CDR3 DNA is TGTGCCAGTAGTATAGGCGGCCGGGTCCTACAAGAGACCCAGTACTTC. Its protein product is CASSIGGRVLQETQYF.

This clonotype was recorded a few times. The gene calls are TRBV18 and TRBJ1-1; unclear D gene. The ends were cut back, 9 bases at V and 3 bases at J, with 11 bases in the middle. The V gene's germline CDR1 is KGHSH and CDR2 LQKENI. The CDR3 loop spans 12 amino acids. The CDR3 is CASRGADTEAFF. CDR3 nucleotides: TGTGCCAGTAGAGGCGCGGACACTGAAGCTTTCTTT.

The chain recombines TRBV4-3 with TRBJ1-4; TRBD1 matches at 7 bases. The CDR3 is 15 amino acids. Losses at the gene ends were 0 bases for V and 7 bases for J; bases not matched to a gene: 5. From germline, CDR1 is LGHNA and CDR2 YSLEER. For the CDR3, the DNA is TGCGCCAGCAGCCAAGATCAAGGGGGCAGTGAAAAACTGTTTTTT. It specifies CASSQDQGGSEKLFF.

This clonotype was recorded a few times. This sequence joins TRBV5-4 and TRBJ2-1; 11 positions match TRBD1. Unmatched junction bases numbered 3, after V lost 2 bases and J lost 2 bases. This CDR3 spans 16 amino acids. The V gene's germline CDR1 is SGHNT and CDR2 YYREEE (reference sequence). CDR3 loop: CASSFAGQGAYNEQFF. Here the CDR3 DNA reads TGTGCCAGCAGCTTTGCGGGACAGGGGGCCTACAATGAGCAGTTCTTC.

J is TRBJ2-2 and V is TRBV5-1; D is ambiguous. V shed 2 bases and J shed 3 bases, with 5 bases lying between them. Germline CDR1 reads SGHRS; CDR2 reads YFSETQ. The CDR3 is 13 residues long. The CDR3 nucleotides read TGCGCCAGCAGCTTATCATACACCGGGGAGCTGTTTTTT. Its protein product is CASSLSYTGELFF.

The rearrangement links TRBV3-1 to TRBJ2-3, with D unresolved. The V gene's germline CDR1 is LGHDT and CDR2 YNNKEL (reference sequence). There are 15 residues in the CDR3. Trimming pared 1 base from V and 1 base from J, leaving 9 bases between. The CDR3 reads CASSQAQVGTDTQYF. CDR3 DNA sequence: TGTGCCAGCAGCCAAGCGCAGGTTGGCACAGATACGCAGTATTTT.

This clonotype showed up just a few times. The genes are TRBV29-1 and TRBJ2-5, with TRBD1 as a possible D gene (6 bases). The CDR3 length is 13 residues. Trimming removed 5 bases at V and 4 bases at J, with 14 bases between. Germline loops: CDR1 SQVTM, CDR2 ANQGSEA. The CDR3 region is CSVQVVRGETQYF. CDR3 coding DNA: TGCAGCGTTCAAGTGGTCAGGGGAGAGACCCAGTACTTC.

The chain links TRBV20-1 to TRBJ1-2; D possibly corresponds to TRBD1 (5 bases). Per germline, CDR1 DFQATT and CDR2 SNEGSKA (reference sequence). The V gene lost 4 bases and the J gene lost 5 bases, with 11 bases spanning the gap. CDR3 size: 12 residues. CDR3 loop: CSATDRMYGYTF. CDR3 sequence (DNA): TGCAGTGCTACCGACAGAATGTATGGCTACACCTTC.

In its sample, this clonotype was seen a few times. The J gene is TRBJ1-3, the V gene TRBV2; 9 bases are a match to TRBD1. Germline CDR1 SNHLY, CDR2 FYNNEI. J lost 4 bases, V lost 6 bases, and 13 bases had no gene match. This CDR3 region has 17 residues. CDR3 sequence reads: CASRKTGLQGAGNTIYF. The CDR3 DNA is TGTGCCAGCAGGAAAACGGGGTTACAGGGGGCAGGAAACACCATATATTTT.

There are a few counts of this clonotype. This chain links TRBV20-1 with TRBJ2-7; 10 bases are shared with TRBD2. V lost 6 bases and J lost 6; bases outside the gene matches: 8. Germline values: CDR1 DFQATT, CDR2 SNEGSKA (reference sequence). This CDR3 has 13 residues. The CDR3 region is CSAGGLAGVEQYF. The CDR3 region has the DNA TGCAGTGCGGGGGGGCTAGCGGGAGTCGAGCAGTACTTC.

This clonotype was observed at least ten times. The genes are TRBV29-1 and TRBJ1-5; the D is unclear. The CDR3 extends over 13 amino acids. Germline assignment: CDR1 SQVTM and CDR2 ANQGSEA. V shed 4 bases and J shed 2 bases, with 9 bases lying between them. The CDR3 nucleotides are TGCAGCGTTGGCGGGGAGGGCAATCAGCCCCAGCATTTT. As protein: CSVGGEGNQPQHF.

There are many counts of this clonotype. The chain recombines TRBV7-8 with TRBJ1-1; 7 positions agree with TRBD1. V dropped 5 bases and J dropped 8; count of bases not matched to a gene: 11. The germline CDR1 and CDR2 sequences are SGHVS and FQNEAQ. CDR3 length equals 14 residues. CDR3 nucleotides: TGTGCCAGCAGCCTACACCGGGACAGAGGAGAAGCTTTCTTT. The encoded protein is CASSLHRDRGEAFF.

V and J are TRBV12-3 or TRBV12-4 and TRBJ2-1; D tentatively reads TRBD1 or TRBD2 (6 bases each). The CDR3 consists of 14 residues. V was pared by 8 bases and J by 4 bases, with 15 bases between. The CDR3 reads CASGGFQGYNEQFF. Written as DNA, the CDR3 is TGTGCCAGCGGGGGGTTCCAGGGGTACAATGAGCAGTTCTTC.

This clonotype was seen a few times. The J gene is TRBJ1-1, the V gene TRBV7-6; D possibly corresponds to TRBD1 (5 bases). CDR3 length: 13 residues. With 5 bases removed from V and 1 base from J, the gap between germline ends came to 8 bases. Germline CDR1 and CDR2: SGHVS and FNYEAQ. The CDR3 sequence: CASSAGTNTEAFF. Written as DNA, the CDR3 is TGTGCCAGCAGCGCCGGGACGAACACTGAAGCTTTCTTT.

Only a few counts were recorded for this clonotype. CDR3 protein: CASSQDWGQGTNEQFF. Here the CDR3 DNA reads TGTGCCAGCAGCCAAGATTGGGGACAGGGGACCAATGAGCAGTTCTTC. This chain links TRBV14 with TRBJ2-1; 10 bases line up with TRBD1. The trim removed 0 bases at V and 6 bases at J, leaving 5 bases unmatched. The CDR3 sequence is 16 residues long. The V gene's germline CDR1 is SGHDN and CDR2 FVKESK.

V usage is TRBV28 and J usage is TRBJ1-6; tentatively, D is TRBD1 (5 bases). From germline, CDR1 is MDHEN and CDR2 SYDVKM. CDR3 size: 16 residues. V was shortened by 6 bases and J by 7 bases, with 19 bases between the two germline ends. The DNA of the CDR3 is TGTGCCAGCAGCCGGACCTCCCGGGGCAGAAATTCACCCCTCCACTTT. Its protein product is CASSRTSRGRNSPLHF.

The J gene is TRBJ1-5, the V gene TRBV6-6; D unclear. V was cut by 5 bases and J by 6 bases, with 14 bases left in between. Germline V gene lookup returns CDR1 MNHNY and CDR2 SVGAGI (reference sequence). This CDR3 region has 14 residues. CDR3 residues: CASSPATEVQPQHF. The CDR3 nucleotides are TGTGCCAGCAGTCCCGCTACGGAGGTTCAGCCCCAGCATTTT.